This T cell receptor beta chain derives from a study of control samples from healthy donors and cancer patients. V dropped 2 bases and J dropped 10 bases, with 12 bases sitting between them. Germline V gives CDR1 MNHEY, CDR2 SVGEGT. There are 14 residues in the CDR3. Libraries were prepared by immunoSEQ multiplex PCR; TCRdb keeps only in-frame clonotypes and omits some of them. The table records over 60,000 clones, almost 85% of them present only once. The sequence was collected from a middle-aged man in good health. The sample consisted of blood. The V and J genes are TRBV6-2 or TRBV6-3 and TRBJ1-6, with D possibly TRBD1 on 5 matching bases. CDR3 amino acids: CASSYGQGTSPLHF. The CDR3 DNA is TGTGCCAGCAGTTACGGGCAAGGGACGTCACCCCTCCACTTT.